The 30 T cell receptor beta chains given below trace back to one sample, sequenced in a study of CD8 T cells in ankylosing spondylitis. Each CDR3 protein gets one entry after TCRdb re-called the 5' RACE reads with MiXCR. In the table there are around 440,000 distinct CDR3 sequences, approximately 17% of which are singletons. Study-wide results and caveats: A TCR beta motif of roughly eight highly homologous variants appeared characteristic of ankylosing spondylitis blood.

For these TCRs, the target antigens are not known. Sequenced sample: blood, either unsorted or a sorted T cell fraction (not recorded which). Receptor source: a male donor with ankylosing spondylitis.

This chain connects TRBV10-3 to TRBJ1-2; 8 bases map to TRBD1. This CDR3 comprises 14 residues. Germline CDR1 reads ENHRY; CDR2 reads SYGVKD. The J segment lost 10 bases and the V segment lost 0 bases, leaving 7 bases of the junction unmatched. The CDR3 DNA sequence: TGTGCCATCAGTGAGTCAATGGGGACAGGCTTCTACACCTTC. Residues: CAISESMGTGFYTF.

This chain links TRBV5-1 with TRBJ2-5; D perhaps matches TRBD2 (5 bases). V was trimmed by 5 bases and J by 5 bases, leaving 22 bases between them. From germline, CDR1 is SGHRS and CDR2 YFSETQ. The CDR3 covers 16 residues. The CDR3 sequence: CASRRLIGVIGETQYF. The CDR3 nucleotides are TGCGCCAGCAGACGCCTAATCGGGGTAATTGGCGAGACCCAGTACTTC.

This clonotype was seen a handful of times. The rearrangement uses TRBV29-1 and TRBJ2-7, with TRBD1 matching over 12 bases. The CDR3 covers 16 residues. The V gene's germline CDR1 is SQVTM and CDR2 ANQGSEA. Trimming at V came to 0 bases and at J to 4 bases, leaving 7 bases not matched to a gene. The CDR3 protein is CSVEDQGTGGMYEQYF. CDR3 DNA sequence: TGCAGCGTTGAAGATCAGGGGACAGGGGGCATGTACGAGCAGTACTTC.

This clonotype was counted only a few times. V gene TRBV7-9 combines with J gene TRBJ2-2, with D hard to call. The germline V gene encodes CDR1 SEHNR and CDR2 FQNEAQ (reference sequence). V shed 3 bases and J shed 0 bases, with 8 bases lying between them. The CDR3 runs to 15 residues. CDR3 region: CASSFGESNTGELFF. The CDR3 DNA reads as TGTGCCAGCAGCTTTGGAGAATCGAACACCGGGGAGCTGTTTTTT.

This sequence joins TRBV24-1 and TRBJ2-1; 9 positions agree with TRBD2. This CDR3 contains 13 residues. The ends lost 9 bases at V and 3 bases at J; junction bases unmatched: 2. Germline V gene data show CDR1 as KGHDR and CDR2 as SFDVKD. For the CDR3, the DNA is TGTGCCACCGGGACTAGCTTCTACAATGAGCAGTTCTTC. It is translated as CATGTSFYNEQFF.

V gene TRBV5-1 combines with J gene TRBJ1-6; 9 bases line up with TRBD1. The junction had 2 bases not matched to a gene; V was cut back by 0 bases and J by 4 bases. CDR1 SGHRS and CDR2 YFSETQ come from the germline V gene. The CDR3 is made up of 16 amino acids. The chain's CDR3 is CASSLAGTGYNSPLHF. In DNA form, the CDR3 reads TGCGCCAGCAGCTTGGCTGGGACAGGGTATAATTCACCCCTCCACTTT.

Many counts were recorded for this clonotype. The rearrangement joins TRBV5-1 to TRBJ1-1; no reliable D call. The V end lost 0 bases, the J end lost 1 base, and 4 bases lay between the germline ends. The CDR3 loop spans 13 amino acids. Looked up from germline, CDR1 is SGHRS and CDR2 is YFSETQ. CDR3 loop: CASSLVPNTEAFF. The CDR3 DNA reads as TGCGCCAGCAGCTTGGTCCCGAACACTGAAGCTTTCTTT.

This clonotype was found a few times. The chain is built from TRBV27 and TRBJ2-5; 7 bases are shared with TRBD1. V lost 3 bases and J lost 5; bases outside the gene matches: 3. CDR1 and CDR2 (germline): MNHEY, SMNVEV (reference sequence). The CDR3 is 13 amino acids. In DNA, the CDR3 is TGTGCCAGCAGTTTCGGCAGGGGGGAGACCCAGTACTTC. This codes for CASSFGRGETQYF.

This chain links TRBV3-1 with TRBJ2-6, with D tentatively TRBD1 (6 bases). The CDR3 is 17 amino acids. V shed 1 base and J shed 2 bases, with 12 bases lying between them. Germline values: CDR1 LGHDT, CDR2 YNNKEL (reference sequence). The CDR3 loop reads CASSQGRGGTGANVLTF. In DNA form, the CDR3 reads TGTGCCAGCAGCCAAGGAAGAGGGGGTACTGGGGCCAACGTCCTGACTTTC.

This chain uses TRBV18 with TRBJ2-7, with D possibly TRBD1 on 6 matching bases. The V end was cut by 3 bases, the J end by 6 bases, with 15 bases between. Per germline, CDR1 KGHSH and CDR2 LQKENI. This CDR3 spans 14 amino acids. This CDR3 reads CASSPEGGKGEQYF. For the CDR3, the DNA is TGTGCCAGCTCACCCGAAGGGGGAAAGGGCGAGCAGTACTTC.

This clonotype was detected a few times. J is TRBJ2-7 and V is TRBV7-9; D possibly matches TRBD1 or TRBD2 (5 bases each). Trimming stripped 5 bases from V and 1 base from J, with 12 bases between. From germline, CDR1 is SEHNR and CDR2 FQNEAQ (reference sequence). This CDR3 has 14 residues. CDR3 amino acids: CASSVGDGSYEQYF. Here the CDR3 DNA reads TGTGCCAGCAGCGTCGGGGACGGATCCTACGAGCAGTACTTC.

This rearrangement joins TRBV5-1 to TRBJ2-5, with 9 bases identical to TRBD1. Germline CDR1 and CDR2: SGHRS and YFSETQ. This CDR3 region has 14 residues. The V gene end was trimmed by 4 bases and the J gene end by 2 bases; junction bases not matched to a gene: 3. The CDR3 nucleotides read TGCGCCAGCAGCCGCGGACAGGGGCAAGAGACCCAGTACTTC. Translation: CASSRGQGQETQYF.

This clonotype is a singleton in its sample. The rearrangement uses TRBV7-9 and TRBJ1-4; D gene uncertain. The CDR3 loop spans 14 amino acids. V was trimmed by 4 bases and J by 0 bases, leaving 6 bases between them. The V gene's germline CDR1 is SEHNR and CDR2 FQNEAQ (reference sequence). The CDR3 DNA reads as TGTGCCAGCAGCTCCCAGGCAACTAATGAAAAACTGTTTTTT. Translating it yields CASSSQATNEKLFF.

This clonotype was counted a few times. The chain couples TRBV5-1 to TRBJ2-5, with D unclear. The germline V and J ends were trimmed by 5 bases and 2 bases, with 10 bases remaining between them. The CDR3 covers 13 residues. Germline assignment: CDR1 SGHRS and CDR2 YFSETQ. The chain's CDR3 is CASSAALQETQYF. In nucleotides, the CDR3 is TGCGCCAGCAGTGCGGCGTTACAAGAGACCCAGTACTTC.

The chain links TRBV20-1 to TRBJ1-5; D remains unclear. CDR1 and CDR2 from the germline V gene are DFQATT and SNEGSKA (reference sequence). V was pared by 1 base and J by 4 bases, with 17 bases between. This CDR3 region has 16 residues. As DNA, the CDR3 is TGCAGTGCTAGAGTGGGGTTCGGCAGTGCAAATCAGCCCCAGCATTTT. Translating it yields CSARVGFGSANQPQHF.

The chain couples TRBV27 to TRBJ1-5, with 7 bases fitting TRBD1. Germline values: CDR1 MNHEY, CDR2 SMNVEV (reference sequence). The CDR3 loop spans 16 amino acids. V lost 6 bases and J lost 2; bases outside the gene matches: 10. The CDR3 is CASSSRRGTGNQPQHF. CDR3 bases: TGTGCCAGCAGCTCAAGGAGGGGGACAGGCAATCAGCCCCAGCATTTT.

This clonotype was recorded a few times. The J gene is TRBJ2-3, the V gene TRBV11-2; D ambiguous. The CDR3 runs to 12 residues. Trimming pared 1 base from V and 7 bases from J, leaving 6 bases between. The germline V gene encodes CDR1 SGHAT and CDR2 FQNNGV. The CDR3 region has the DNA TGTGCCAGCAGCTTAGCTGGAAATACGCAGTATTTT. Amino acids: CASSLAGNTQYF. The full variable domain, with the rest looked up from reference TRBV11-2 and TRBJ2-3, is EAGVAQSPRYKIIEKRQSVAFWCNPISGHATLYWYQQILGQGPKLLIQFQNNGVVDDSQLPKDRFSAERLKGVDSTLKIQPAKLEDSAVYLCASSLAGNTQYFGPGTRLTVL.

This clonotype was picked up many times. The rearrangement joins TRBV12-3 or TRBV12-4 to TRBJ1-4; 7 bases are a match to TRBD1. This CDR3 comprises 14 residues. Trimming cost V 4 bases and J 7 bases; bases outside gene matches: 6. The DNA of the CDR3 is TGTGCCAGCAGTTCAGGGGGACCGGGTGAAAAACTGTTTTTT. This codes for CASSSGGPGEKLFF.

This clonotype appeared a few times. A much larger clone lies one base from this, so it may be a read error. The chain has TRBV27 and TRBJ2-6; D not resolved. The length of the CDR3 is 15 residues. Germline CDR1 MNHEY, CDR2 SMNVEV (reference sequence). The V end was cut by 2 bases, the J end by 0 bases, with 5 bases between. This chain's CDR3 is CASSLRRSGANVLTF. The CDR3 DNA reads TGTGCCAGCAGTTTACGGCGCTCTGGGGCCAACGTCCTGACTTTC.

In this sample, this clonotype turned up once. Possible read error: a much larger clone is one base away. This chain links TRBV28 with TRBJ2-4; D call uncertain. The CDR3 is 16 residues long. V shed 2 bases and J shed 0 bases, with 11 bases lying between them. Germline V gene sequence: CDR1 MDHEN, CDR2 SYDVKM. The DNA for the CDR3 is TGTGCCAGCAGTTTAGTTCAGTCCAAAGCCAAAAACATTCAGTACTTC. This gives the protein CASSLVQSKAKNIQYF.

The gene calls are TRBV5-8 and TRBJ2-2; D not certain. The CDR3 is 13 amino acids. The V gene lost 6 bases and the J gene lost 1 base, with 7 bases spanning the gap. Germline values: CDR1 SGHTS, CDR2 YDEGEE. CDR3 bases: TGTGCCAGCACCAACGTGAACACCGGGGAGCTGTTTTTT. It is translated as CASTNVNTGELFF.

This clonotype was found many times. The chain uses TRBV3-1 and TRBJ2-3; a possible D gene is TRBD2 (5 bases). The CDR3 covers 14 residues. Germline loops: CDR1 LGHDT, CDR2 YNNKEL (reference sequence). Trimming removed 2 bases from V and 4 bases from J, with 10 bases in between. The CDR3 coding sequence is TGTGCCAGCAGCCAAAAGCGGTTGTCAGATACGCAGTATTTT. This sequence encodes CASSQKRLSDTQYF.

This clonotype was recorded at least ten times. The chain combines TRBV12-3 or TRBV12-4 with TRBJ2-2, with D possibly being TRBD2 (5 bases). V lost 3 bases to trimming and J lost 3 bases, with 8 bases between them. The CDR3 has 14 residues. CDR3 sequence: CASSFLRDTGELFF. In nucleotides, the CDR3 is TGTGCCAGCAGTTTCCTGCGGGACACCGGGGAGCTGTTTTTT.

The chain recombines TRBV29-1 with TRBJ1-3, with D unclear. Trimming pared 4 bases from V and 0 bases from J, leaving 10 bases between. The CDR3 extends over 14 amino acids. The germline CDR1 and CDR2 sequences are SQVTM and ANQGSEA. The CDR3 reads CSVGQLSSGNTIYF. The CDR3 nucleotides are TGCAGCGTTGGTCAGCTGAGCTCTGGAAACACCATATATTTT.

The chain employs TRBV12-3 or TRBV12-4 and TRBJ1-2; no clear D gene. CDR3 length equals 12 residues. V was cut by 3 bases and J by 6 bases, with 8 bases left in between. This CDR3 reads CASSFVGNGYTF. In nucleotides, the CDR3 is TGTGCCAGCAGTTTTGTGGGAAATGGCTACACCTTC.

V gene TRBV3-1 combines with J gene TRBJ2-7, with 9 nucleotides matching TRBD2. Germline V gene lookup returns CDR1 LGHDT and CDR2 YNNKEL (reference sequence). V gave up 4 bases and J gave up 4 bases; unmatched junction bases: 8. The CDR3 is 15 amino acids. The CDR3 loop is CASSPTGLARYEQYF. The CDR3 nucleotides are TGTGCCAGCAGCCCGACTGGACTAGCGAGGTACGAGCAGTACTTC.

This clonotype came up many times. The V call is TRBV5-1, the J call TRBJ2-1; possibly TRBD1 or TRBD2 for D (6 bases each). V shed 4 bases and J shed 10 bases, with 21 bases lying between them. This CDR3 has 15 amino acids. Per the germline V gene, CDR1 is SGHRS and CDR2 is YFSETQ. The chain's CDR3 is CASSRRAQGGKEQFF. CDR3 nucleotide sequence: TGCGCCAGCAGCCGTCGAGCACAGGGAGGCAAGGAGCAGTTCTTC.

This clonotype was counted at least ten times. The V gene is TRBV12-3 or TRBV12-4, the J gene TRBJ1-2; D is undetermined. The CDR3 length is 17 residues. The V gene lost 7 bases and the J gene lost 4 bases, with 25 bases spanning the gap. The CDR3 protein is CASTNRAPRPSSYGYTF. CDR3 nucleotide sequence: TGTGCCAGCACCAACCGGGCCCCTCGCCCTAGTAGCTATGGCTACACCTTC.

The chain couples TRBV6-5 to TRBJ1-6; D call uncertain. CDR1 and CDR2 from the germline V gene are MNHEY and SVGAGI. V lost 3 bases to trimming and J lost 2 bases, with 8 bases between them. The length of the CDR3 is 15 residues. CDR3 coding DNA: TGTGCCAGCAGTTATAAAGAGACCTATAATTCACCCCTCCACTTT. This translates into CASSYKETYNSPLHF.

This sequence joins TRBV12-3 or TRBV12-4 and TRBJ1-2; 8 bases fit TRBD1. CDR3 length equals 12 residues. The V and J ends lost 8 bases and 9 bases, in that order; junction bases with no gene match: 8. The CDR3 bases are TGTGCCAGCGGGCCAGGGGGCGGTCGCTACACCTTC. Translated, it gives CASGPGGGRYTF.